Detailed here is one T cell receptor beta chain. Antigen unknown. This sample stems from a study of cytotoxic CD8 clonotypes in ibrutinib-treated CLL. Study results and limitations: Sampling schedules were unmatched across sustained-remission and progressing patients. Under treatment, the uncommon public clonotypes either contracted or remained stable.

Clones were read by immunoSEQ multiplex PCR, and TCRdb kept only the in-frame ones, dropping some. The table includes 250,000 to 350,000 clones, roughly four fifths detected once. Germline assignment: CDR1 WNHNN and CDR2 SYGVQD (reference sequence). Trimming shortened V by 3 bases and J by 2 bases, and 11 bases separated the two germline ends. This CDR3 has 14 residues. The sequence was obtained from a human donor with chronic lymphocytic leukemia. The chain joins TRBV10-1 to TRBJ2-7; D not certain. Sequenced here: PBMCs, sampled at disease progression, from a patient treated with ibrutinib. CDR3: CASSDPTYPYEQYF. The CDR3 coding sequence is TGCGCCAGCAGTGATCCGACGTACCCCTACGAGCAGTACTTC.